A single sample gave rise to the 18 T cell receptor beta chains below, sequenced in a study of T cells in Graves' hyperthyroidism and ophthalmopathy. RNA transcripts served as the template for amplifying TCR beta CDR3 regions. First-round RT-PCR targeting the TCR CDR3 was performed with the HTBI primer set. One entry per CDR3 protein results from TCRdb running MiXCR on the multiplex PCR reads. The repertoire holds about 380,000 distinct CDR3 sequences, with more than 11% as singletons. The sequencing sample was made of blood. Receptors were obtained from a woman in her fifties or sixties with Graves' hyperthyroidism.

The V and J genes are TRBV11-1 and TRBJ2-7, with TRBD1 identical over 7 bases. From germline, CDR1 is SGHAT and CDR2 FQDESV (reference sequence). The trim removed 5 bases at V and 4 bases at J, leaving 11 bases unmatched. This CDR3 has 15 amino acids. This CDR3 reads CASSPQHRGSYEQYF. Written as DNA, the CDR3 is TGTGCCAGCAGCCCCCAGCACAGGGGTTCGTACGAGCAGTACTTC.

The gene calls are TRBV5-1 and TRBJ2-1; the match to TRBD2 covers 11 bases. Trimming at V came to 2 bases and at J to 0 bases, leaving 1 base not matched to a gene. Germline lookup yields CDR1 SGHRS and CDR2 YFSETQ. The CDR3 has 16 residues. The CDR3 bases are TGCGCCAGCAGCTTTAGCGGGAGGGCCTCCTACAATGAGCAGTTCTTC. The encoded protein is CASSFSGRASYNEQFF.

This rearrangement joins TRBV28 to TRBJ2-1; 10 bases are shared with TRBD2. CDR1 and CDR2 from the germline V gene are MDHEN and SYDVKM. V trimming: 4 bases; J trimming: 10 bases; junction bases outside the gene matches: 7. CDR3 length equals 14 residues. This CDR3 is CASSWLAGVGEQFF. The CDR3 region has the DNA TGTGCCAGCAGTTGGCTAGCGGGAGTAGGAGAGCAGTTCTTC.

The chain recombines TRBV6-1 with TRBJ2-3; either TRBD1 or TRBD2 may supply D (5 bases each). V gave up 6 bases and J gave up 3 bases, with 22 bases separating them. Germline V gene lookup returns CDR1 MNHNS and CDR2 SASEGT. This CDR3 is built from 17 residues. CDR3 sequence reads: CASSNGDPTRRTDTQYF. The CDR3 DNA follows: TGTGCCAGCAGCAACGGGGACCCCACTAGAAGGACAGATACGCAGTATTTT.

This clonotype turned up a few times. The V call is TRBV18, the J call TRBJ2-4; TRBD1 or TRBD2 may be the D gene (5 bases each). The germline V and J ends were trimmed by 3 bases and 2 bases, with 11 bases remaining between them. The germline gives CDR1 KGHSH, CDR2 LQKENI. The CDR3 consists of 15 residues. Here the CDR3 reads CASSPLGDPKNIQYF. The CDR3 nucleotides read TGTGCCAGCTCACCCTTAGGGGACCCCAAAAACATTCAGTACTTC.

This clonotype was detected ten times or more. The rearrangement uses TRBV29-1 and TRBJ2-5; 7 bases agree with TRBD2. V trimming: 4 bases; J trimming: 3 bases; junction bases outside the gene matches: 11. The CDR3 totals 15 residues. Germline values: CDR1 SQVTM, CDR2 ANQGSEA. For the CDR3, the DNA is TGCAGCGTTGCGCCGATGACTAGCCGTGAAGAGACCCAGTACTTC. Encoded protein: CSVAPMTSREETQYF.

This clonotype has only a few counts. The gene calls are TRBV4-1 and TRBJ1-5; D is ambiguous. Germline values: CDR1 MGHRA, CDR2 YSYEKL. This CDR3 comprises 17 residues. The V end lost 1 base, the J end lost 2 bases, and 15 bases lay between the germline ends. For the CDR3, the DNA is TGCGCCAGCAGCCAAGTCGCGGGTATGGAGGGCAATCAGCCCCAGCATTTT. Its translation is CASSQVAGMEGNQPQHF.

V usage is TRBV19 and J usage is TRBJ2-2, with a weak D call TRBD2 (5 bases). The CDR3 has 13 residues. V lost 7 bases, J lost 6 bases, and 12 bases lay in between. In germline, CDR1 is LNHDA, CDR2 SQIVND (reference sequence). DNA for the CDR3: TGTGCCAGTAACGTCGGGGAGCCCGGGGAGCTGTTTTTT. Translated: CASNVGEPGELFF.

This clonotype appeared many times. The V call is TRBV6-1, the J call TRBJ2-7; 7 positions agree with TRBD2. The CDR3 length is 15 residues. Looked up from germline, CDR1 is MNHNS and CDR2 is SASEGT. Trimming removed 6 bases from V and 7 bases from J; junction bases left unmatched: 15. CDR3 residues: CASSPRSSGKEEQYF. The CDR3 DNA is TGTGCCAGCAGCCCCCGATCTAGCGGTAAGGAAGAGCAGTACTTC.

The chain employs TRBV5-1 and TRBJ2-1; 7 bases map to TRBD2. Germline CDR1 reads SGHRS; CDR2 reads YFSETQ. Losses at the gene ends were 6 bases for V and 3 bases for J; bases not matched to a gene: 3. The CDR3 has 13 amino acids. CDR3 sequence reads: CASMGLSYNEQFF. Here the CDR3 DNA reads TGCGCCAGCATGGGACTAAGCTACAATGAGCAGTTCTTC.

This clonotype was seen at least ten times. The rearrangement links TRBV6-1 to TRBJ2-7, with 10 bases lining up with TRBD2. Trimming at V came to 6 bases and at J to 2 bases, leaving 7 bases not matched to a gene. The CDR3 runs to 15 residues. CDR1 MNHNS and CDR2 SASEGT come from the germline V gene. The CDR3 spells CASRAGLAATYEQYF. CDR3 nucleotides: TGTGCCAGCAGAGCTGGACTAGCGGCCACCTACGAGCAGTACTTC.

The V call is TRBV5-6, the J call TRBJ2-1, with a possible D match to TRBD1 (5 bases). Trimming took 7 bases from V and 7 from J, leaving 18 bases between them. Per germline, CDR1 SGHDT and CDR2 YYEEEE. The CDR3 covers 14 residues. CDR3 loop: CASSGRVPRNEQFF. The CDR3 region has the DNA TGTGCCAGCTCAGGGCGCGTCCCTAGGAATGAGCAGTTCTTC.

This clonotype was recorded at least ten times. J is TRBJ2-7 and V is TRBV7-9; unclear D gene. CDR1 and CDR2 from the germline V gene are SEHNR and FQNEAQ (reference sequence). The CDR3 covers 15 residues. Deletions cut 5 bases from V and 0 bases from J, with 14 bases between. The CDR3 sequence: CASSPRSYNSYEQYF. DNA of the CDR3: TGTGCCAGCAGCCCTCGTAGCTACAACTCCTACGAGCAGTACTTC.

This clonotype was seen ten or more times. The CDR3 bases are TGTGCCAGCAGTTTACGGGGCCCAGGGGGGACAGGAAACACCATATATTTT. Translation: CASSLRGPGGTGNTIYF. J is TRBJ1-3 and V is TRBV28; TRBD1 matches 7 bases. V lost 2 bases to trimming and J lost 4 bases; unmatched junction nucleotides: 11. Germline CDR1 reads MDHEN; CDR2 reads SYDVKM. The CDR3 has 17 residues.

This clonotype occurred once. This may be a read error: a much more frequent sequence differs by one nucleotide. The CDR3 DNA follows: TGTGCCAGCAGTTTCGGGACGGAACAAGAGACCCGGTACTTC. This encodes CASSFGTEQETRYF. This chain joins TRBV12-3 or TRBV12-4 and TRBJ2-5; tentatively, D is TRBD1 or TRBD2 (5 bases each). CDR3 size: 14 residues.

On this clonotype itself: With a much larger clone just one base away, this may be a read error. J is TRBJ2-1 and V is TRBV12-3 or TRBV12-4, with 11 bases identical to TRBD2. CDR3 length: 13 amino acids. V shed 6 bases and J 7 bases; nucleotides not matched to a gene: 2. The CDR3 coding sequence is TGTGCCAGCAGACGGACTAGCGGGAATGAGCAGTTCTTC. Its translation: CASRRTSGNEQFF.

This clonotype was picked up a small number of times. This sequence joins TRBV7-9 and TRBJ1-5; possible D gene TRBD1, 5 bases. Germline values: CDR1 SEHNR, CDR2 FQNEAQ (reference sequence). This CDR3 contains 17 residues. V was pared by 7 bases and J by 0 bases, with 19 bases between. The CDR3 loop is CASTDPAGIRSNQPQHF. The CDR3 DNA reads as TGTGCCAGCACCGATCCTGCAGGGATTCGTAGCAATCAGCCCCAGCATTTT.

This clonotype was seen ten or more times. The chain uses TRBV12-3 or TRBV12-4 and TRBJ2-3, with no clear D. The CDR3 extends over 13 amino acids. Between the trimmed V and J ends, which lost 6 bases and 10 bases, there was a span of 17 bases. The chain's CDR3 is CASSNVAVDAQYF. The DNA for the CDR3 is TGTGCCAGCAGCAACGTGGCCGTCGATGCGCAGTATTTT.